The T cell receptor beta chain under discussion was sequenced for a study of blood T cell repertoires in COVID-19. Looking at the study overall: PBMCs, B-cell-depleted T cells, or T cells provided the cDNA or gDNA that made up the material.

Clones were sequenced by immunoSEQ multiplex PCR, and TCRdb holds only the in-frame ones, with some missing. The sample lists roughly 300,000 clones; 87% were seen once. Clinical histories supplied by participants themselves formed the basis of cohort assignment. This clone was detected once. Trimming removed 7 bases at V and 5 bases at J, with 18 bases between. The CDR3 runs to 15 residues. In germline, CDR1 is MDHEN, CDR2 SYDVKM. The sequence came from a woman between 25 and 40 years old who had recovered from COVID-19. The rearrangement joins TRBV28 to TRBJ1-5, with a possible D match to TRBD1 (5 bases). The sequenced material came from PBMCs or T cells enriched from blood (not recorded which). The CDR3 is CASTSFMRDDQPQHF. CDR3 coding DNA: TGTGCCAGCACCAGTTTTATGCGGGACGATCAGCCCCAGCATTTT. Filled out from reference TRBV28 and TRBJ1-5, the complete variable domain reads DVKVTQSSRYLVKRTGEKVFLECVQDMDHENMFWYRQDPGLGLRLIYFSYDVKMKEKGDIPEGYSVSREKKERFSLILESASTNQTSMYLCASTSFMRDDQPQHFGDGTRLSIL.